One and the same sample provided the 22 T cell receptor beta chains below, sequenced in a study of blood T cell repertoires in COVID-19. Profiled with immunoSEQ multiplex PCR; TCRdb holds only in-frame clones, not every one. The sample holds about 48,000 clones, more than 75% seen once. The sample taken for sequencing was peripheral blood. The receptors were sampled from a woman in her sixties or seventies with acute or convalescent COVID-19.

The genes are TRBV9 and TRBJ2-5; 9 nucleotides agree with TRBD2. Trimming cost V 4 bases and J 0 bases; bases outside gene matches: 10. Germline CDR1 reads SGDLS; CDR2 reads YYNGEE. This CDR3 is built from 17 residues. CDR3 DNA sequence: TGTGCCAGCAGCCCGGGGGTAGCGGGAGCCCACCAAGAGACCCAGTACTTC. Translating gives CASSPGVAGAHQETQYF.

With respect to this clone: Other DNA sequences in this specimen translate into the identical CDR3. The chain combines TRBV5-1 with TRBJ2-6, with 11 bases lining up with TRBD1. Germline CDR1 SGHRS, CDR2 YFSETQ. The CDR3 runs to 16 residues. V was clipped by 7 bases and J by 4 bases; unmatched bases: 7. The DNA for the CDR3 is TGCGCCAGCTCCTGGACAGGGGGCGGAGGGGCCAACGTCCTGACTTTC. This translates into CASSWTGGGGANVLTF.

The chain couples TRBV15 to TRBJ2-1; no definite D call. There are 15 residues in the CDR3. V was cut by 5 bases and J by 4 bases, with 15 bases left in between. From germline, CDR1 is LNHNV and CDR2 YYDKDF (reference sequence). The CDR3 nucleotides are TGTGCCACCAGCGGATCCCGGGTCCTTTACAATGAGCAGTTCTTC. Its translation: CATSGSRVLYNEQFF.

This rearrangement joins TRBV25-1 to TRBJ2-1; D may be TRBD2 (5 bases). The CDR3 consists of 17 residues. Trimming cost V 1 base and J 0 bases, with 13 bases left between them. Germline V gene sequence: CDR1 MGHDK, CDR2 SYGVNS. Here the CDR3 DNA reads TGTGCCAGCAGTGAATCTCCGGGGAGAGGCTCCTACAATGAGCAGTTCTTC. Amino acids: CASSESPGRGSYNEQFF.

The V and J genes are TRBV5-1 and TRBJ1-2, with 9 bases identical to TRBD1. The CDR3 is 15 residues long. J was trimmed by 4 bases and V by 4 bases; bases with no gene match: 8. Germline CDR1 SGHRS, CDR2 YFSETQ. CDR3 coding DNA: TGCGCCAGCAGCGAGAGCCCGGGACAGGGCTATGGCTACACCTTC. This sequence encodes CASSESPGQGYGYTF.

The gene calls are TRBV5-1 and TRBJ1-5; TRBD1 matches 8 bases. CDR1 is SGHRS, CDR2 YFSETQ, per germline. Losses at the gene ends were 1 base for V and 6 bases for J; bases not matched to a gene: 9. The CDR3 consists of 16 residues. Written as DNA, the CDR3 is TGCGCCAGCAGCTTGTCGCCGACAGGGGAAGGTCAGCCCCAGCATTTT. Translated: CASSLSPTGEGQPQHF.

The chain is built from TRBV3-1 (or the pseudogene TRBV3-2) and TRBJ1-4; D not certain. Germline values: CDR1 LGHDT, CDR2 YNNKEL (reference sequence). V lost 5 bases to trimming and J lost 2 bases, with 9 bases between them. This CDR3 spans 14 amino acids. The CDR3 sequence: CASSLRTTNEKLFF. In DNA, the CDR3 is TGTGCCAGCAGCTTAAGAACTACTAATGAAAAACTGTTTTTT.

The chain combines TRBV5-6 with TRBJ2-7; 9 positions match TRBD1. The CDR3 contains 16 residues. Germline assignment: CDR1 SGHDT and CDR2 YYEEEE. J gave up 3 bases and V 6 bases, and 13 bases lay outside the gene matches. The CDR3 region has the DNA TGTGCCAGCACATTCCACCCCGGGACAGGGCACTACGAGCAGTACTTC. It encodes CASTFHPGTGHYEQYF.

This chain joins TRBV19 and TRBJ1-2; maybe TRBD1 (6 bases). V dropped 10 bases and J dropped 2 bases, with 17 bases sitting between them. The CDR3 runs to 14 residues. Germline V gene data show CDR1 as LNHDA and CDR2 as SQIVND (reference sequence). The CDR3 coding sequence is TGTGCCACCCATACCAACAGGGAGAACTATGGCTACACCTTC. It yields the protein CATHTNRENYGYTF.

The V gene is TRBV2, the J gene TRBJ2-5; TRBD1 is a possible D gene (6 bases). Trimming removed 6 bases at V and 1 base at J, with 12 bases between. The germline gives CDR1 SNHLY, CDR2 FYNNEI. The CDR3 has 14 residues. The CDR3: CASRMGQLQETQYF. CDR3 bases: TGTGCCAGCAGAATGGGACAACTCCAAGAGACCCAGTACTTC.

The chain uses TRBV28 and TRBJ1-2; D gene unclear. V lost 2 bases to trimming and J lost 4 bases, with 11 bases between them. CDR1 and CDR2 (germline): MDHEN, SYDVKM. This CDR3 comprises 14 residues. The CDR3 nucleotides read TGTGCCAGCAGTTTAGGGCCAGCACTCTATGGCTACACCTTC. Encoded protein: CASSLGPALYGYTF.

The V gene is TRBV5-5, the J gene TRBJ2-7; 10 nucleotides line up with TRBD2. J gave up 0 bases and V 3 bases, and 9 bases lay outside the gene matches. The CDR3 has 17 residues. The germline V gene encodes CDR1 SGHKS and CDR2 YYEKEE (reference sequence). CDR3 sequence: CASSWVASGSTSYEQYF. The CDR3 DNA reads as TGTGCCAGCAGCTGGGTCGCTAGCGGGAGTACCTCCTACGAGCAGTACTTC.

In its sample, this clone was seen a few times. This chain connects TRBV3-1 (or the pseudogene TRBV3-2) to TRBJ1-5; D remains unclear. The V gene's germline CDR1 is LGHDT and CDR2 YNNKEL (reference sequence). This CDR3 has 15 residues. Trimming left V 1 base short and J 7 bases short, with 14 bases between. The CDR3 region is CASSQGRRVGQPQHF. In DNA, the CDR3 is TGTGCCAGCAGCCAAGGGCGGAGGGTGGGCCAGCCCCAGCATTTT.

The chain is built from TRBV3-1 (or the pseudogene TRBV3-2) and TRBJ2-3; D might be TRBD2 (7 bases). CDR3 length: 15 residues. Germline loops: CDR1 LGHDT, CDR2 YNNKEL (reference sequence). Trimming shortened V by 3 bases and J by 4 bases, and 14 bases separated the two germline ends. CDR3 residues: CASSHRGGQPDTQYF. The CDR3 region has the DNA TGTGCCAGCAGCCATCGCGGGGGCCAGCCAGATACGCAGTATTTT.

CDR3 protein: CASSHYGGRTNEKLFF. In DNA form, the CDR3 reads TGCGCCAGCAGCCATTACGGGGGAAGAACTAATGAAAAACTGTTTTTT. V and J are TRBV4-1 and TRBJ1-4; D perhaps matches TRBD1 (5 bases). The germline V gene has CDR1 MGHRA and CDR2 YSYEKL. This CDR3 is built from 16 residues. V lost 3 bases and J 1 base, leaving 12 bases between the germline ends.

This chain links TRBV2 with TRBJ2-1, with 7 bases aligning to TRBD2. V trimming: 8 bases; J trimming: 0 bases; junction bases outside the gene matches: 4. This CDR3 is 14 amino acids long. Germline assignment: CDR1 SNHLY and CDR2 FYNNEI. CDR3 sequence: CASLAASSYNEQFF. The CDR3 nucleotides are TGTGCCAGCCTAGCGGCAAGCTCCTACAATGAGCAGTTCTTC.

This rearrangement joins TRBV5-4 to TRBJ2-1, with 8 nucleotides matching TRBD2. The CDR3 has 16 amino acids. CDR1 is SGHNT, CDR2 YYREEE, per germline (reference sequence). The J segment lost 5 bases and the V segment lost 4 bases, leaving 11 bases of the junction unmatched. The CDR3 region is CASSPQKAGADNEQFF. As DNA, the CDR3 is TGTGCCAGCAGCCCCCAGAAAGCGGGAGCCGACAATGAGCAGTTCTTC. The variable domain in full, with the rest retrieved from reference TRBV5-4 and TRBJ2-1, is ETGVTQSPTHLIKTRGQQVTLRCSSQSGHNTVSWYQQALGQGPQFIFQYYREEENGRGNFPPRFSGLQFPNYSSELNVNALELDDSALYLCASSPQKAGADNEQFFGPGTRLTVL.

The chain links TRBV27 to TRBJ2-1; TRBD1 aligns across 8 bases. Germline V gene lookup returns CDR1 MNHEY and CDR2 SMNVEV (reference sequence). CDR3 length equals 14 residues. The V segment lost 7 bases and the J segment 2 bases; nucleotides outside the gene matches: 4. The CDR3 DNA reads as TGTGCCAGCAACTCAGGGGGCGCCTACAATGAGCAGTTCTTC. It translates to CASNSGGAYNEQFF.

This clone was counted a single time. V and J are TRBV6-1 and TRBJ1-6; 7 bases map to TRBD1. The CDR3 is 14 residues long. The trim removed 1 base at V and 7 bases at J, leaving 1 base unmatched. Germline CDR1 MNHNS, CDR2 SASEGT. CDR3 DNA sequence: TGTGCCAGCAGTGAAGTCAGGGGGAATTCACCCCTCCACTTT. This codes for CASSEVRGNSPLHF.

The sample holds one count of this clone. V gene TRBV10-3 combines with J gene TRBJ1-2; TRBD1 aligns across 7 bases. V was pared by 4 bases and J by 6 bases, with 5 bases of the junction left unmatched. There are 13 residues in the CDR3. Looked up from germline, CDR1 is ENHRY and CDR2 is SYGVKD. CDR3 coding DNA: TGTGCCATCAGTGGACAGGGATCGGATGGCTACACCTTC. Its protein is CAISGQGSDGYTF.

This rearrangement joins TRBV2 to TRBJ1-2; D gene ambiguous. V was shortened by 2 bases and J by 8 bases, with 12 bases between the two germline ends. The length of the CDR3 is 13 residues. Germline-derived CDR1 and CDR2 are SNHLY and FYNNEI. The CDR3 spells CASSEYREEGYTF. CDR3 nucleotides: TGTGCCAGCAGTGAATACCGGGAGGAGGGCTACACCTTC.

In DNA, the CDR3 is TGCGCCAGCAGCTTGAGTCTAGCGGGGGCCGGGGAGCTGTTTTTT. Encoded protein: CASSLSLAGAGELFF. This chain links TRBV5-1 with TRBJ2-2; 10 bases agree with TRBD2. CDR1 SGHRS and CDR2 YFSETQ come from the germline V gene. This CDR3 is built from 15 residues. V was clipped by 1 base and J by 6 bases; unmatched bases: 3.